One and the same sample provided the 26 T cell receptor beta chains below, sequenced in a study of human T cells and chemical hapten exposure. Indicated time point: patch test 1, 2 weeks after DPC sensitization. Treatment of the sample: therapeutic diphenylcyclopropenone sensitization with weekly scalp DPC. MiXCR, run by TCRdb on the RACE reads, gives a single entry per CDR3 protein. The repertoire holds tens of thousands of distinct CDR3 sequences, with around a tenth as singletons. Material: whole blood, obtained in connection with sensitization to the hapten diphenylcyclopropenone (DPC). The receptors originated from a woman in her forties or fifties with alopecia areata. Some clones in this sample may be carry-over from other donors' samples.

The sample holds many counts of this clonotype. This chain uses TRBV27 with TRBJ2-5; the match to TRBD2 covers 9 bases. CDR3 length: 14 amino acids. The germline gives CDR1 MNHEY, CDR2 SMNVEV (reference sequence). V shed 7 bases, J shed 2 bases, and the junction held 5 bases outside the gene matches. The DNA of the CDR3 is TGTGCCAGCAACCGACTAGCGGAACAAGAGACCCAGTACTTC. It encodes CASNRLAEQETQYF.

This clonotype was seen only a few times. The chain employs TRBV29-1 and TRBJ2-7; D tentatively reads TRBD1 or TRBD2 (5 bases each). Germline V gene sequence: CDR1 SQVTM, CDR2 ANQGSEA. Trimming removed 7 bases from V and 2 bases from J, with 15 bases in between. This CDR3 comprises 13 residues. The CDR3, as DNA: TGCAGCGGTAAACGGGACGGAGCCTACGAGCAGTACTTC. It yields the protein CSGKRDGAYEQYF.

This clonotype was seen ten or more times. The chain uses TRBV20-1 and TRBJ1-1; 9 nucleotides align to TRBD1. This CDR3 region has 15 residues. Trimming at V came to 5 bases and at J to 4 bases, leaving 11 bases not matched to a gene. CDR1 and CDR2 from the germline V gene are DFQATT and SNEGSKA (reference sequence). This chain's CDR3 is CSAGLLGQGSTEAFF. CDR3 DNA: TGCAGTGCTGGTCTCCTGGGACAGGGAAGCACTGAAGCTTTCTTT.

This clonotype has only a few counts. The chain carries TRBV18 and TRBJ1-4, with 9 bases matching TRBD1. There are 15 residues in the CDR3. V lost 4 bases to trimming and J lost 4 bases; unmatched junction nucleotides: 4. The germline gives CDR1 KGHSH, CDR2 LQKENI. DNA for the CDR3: TGTGCCAGCTCACTCGGGACAGGGCTTAATGAAAAACTGTTTTTT. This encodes CASSLGTGLNEKLFF.

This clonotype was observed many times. The chain's CDR3 is CASSQDLREGYNEQFF. The CDR3 DNA sequence: TGTGCCAGCAGCCAAGATTTGCGGGAGGGTTACAATGAGCAGTTCTTC. This chain connects TRBV4-2 to TRBJ2-1; 9 nucleotides match TRBD2. Germline loops: CDR1 LGHNA, CDR2 YNFKEQ. There are 16 residues in the CDR3. Trimming took 0 bases from V and 4 from J; bases not matched to a gene: 4.

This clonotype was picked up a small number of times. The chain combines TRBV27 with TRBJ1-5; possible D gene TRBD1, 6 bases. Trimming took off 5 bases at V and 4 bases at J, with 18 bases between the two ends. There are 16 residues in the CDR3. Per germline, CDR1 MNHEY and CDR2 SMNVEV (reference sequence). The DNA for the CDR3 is TGTGCCAGCAGTCCGAAGGGACACCTAGGGAATCAGCCCCAGCATTTT. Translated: CASSPKGHLGNQPQHF.

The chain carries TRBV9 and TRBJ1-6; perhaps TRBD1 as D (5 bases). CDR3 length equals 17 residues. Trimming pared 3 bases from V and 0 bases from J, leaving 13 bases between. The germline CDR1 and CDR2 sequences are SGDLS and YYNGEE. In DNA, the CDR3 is TGTGCCAGCAGCGAGGGACTGCCAAGCTCCTATAATTCACCCCTCCACTTT. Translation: CASSEGLPSSYNSPLHF.

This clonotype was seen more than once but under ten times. The CDR3 coding sequence is TGTGCCAGCAAGACCCACGCGGGTAGCACAGATACGCAGTATTTT. Protein sequence: CASKTHAGSTDTQYF. This chain connects TRBV6-2 or TRBV6-3 to TRBJ2-3, with a tentative D call TRBD2 (5 bases). With 7 bases removed from V and 0 bases from J, the gap between germline ends came to 14 bases. The CDR3 has 15 amino acids. Germline V gene data show CDR1 as MNHEY and CDR2 as SVGEGT.

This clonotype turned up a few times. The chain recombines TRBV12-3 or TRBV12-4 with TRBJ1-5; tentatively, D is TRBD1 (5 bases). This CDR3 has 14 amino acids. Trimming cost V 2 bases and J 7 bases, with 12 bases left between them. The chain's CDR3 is CASSLRGNGQPQHF. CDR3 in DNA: TGTGCCAGCAGTTTACGGGGGAATGGCCAGCCCCAGCATTTT.

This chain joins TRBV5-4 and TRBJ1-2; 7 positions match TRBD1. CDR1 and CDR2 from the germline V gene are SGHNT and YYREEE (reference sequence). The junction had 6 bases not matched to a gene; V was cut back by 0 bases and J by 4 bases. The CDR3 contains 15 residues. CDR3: CASSLEQGRGYGYTF. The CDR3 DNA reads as TGTGCCAGCAGCTTGGAACAGGGGCGCGGCTATGGCTACACCTTC.

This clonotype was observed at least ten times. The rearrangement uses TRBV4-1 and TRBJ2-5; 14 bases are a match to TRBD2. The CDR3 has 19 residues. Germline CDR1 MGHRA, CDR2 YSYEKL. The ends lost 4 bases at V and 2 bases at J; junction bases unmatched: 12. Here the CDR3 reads CASSRIASGLAGVQETQYF. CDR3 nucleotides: TGCGCCAGCAGCCGTATTGCCTCGGGACTAGCGGGGGTACAAGAGACCCAGTACTTC.

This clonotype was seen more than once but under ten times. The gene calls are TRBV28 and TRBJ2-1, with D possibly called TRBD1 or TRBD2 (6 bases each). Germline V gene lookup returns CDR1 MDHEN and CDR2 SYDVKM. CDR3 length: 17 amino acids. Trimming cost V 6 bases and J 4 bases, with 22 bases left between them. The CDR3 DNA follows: TGTGCCAGCAGCTTCCTCGTGACTAGGGGGATTTACAATGAGCAGTTCTTC. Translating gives CASSFLVTRGIYNEQFF.

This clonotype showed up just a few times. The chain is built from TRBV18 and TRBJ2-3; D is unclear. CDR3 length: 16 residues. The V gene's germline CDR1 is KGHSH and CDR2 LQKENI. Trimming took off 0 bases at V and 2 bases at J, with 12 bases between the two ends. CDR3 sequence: CASSPPAQAPTDTQYF. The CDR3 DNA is TGTGCCAGCTCACCACCAGCCCAGGCACCCACAGATACGCAGTATTTT.

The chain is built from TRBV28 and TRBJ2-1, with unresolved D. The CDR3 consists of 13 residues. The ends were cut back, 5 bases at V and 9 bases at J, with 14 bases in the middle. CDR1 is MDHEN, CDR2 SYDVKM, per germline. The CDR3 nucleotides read TGTGCCAGCAGTGCGCGGAGTGAAGTTGAGCAGTTCTTC. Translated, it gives CASSARSEVEQFF.

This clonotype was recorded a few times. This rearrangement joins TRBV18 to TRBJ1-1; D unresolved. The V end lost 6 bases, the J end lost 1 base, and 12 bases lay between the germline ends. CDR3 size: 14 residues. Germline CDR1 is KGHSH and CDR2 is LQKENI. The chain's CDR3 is CASSPSHQNTEAFF. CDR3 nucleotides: TGTGCCAGCTCCCCCTCGCACCAGAACACTGAAGCTTTCTTT.

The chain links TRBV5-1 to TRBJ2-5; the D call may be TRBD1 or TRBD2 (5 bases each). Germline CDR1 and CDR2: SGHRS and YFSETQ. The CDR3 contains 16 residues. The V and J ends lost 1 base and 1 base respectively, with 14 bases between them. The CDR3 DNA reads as TGCGCCAGCAGCTTGCCTCGAGGGGTCGGCCAAGAGACCCAGTACTTC. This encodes CASSLPRGVGQETQYF.

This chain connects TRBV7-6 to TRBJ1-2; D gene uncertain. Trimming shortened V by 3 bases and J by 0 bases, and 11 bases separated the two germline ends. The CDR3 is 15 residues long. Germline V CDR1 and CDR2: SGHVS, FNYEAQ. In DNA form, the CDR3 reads TGTGCCAGCAGCTTTGGAAGATCCGCTAACTATGGCTACACCTTC. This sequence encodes CASSFGRSANYGYTF. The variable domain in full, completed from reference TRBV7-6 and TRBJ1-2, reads GAGVSQSPRYKVTKRGQDVALRCDPISGHVSLYWYRQALGQGPEFLTYFNYEAQQDKSGLPNDRFSAERPEGSISTLTIQRTEQRDSAMYRCASSFGRSANYGYTFGSGTRLTVV.

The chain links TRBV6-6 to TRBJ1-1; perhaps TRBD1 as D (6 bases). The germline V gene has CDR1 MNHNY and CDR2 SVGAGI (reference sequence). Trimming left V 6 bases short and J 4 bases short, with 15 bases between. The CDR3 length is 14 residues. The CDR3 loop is CASRGLEGGTEAFF. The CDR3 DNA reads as TGTGCCAGCAGGGGCCTAGAGGGGGGCACTGAAGCTTTCTTT.

The CDR3 DNA follows: TGTGCCAGCAGCGTAGTTTTGGCAAGAAACACTGAAGCTTTCTTT. It encodes CASSVVLARNTEAFF. This chain uses TRBV9 with TRBJ1-1; D gene ambiguous. Germline lookup yields CDR1 SGDLS and CDR2 YYNGEE. The CDR3 has 15 residues. V was cut by 0 bases and J by 2 bases, with 11 bases left in between.

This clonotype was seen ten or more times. CDR3 in amino acids: CSARDRDERGYTF. CDR3 sequence (DNA): TGCAGTGCTAGAGACAGGGACGAGCGAGGCTACACCTTC. This chain links TRBV20-1 with TRBJ1-2, with D perhaps TRBD1 (5 bases). Trimming shortened V by 0 bases and J by 8 bases, and 13 bases separated the two germline ends. This CDR3 region has 13 residues. CDR1 is DFQATT, CDR2 SNEGSKA, per germline (reference sequence).

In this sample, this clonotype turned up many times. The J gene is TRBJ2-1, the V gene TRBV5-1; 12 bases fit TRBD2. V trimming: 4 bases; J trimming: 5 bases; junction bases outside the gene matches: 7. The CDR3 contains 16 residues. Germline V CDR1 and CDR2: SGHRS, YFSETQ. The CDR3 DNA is TGCGCCAGCAGCCAGCCGCGGACTAGCGGGAACAATGAGCAGTTCTTC. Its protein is CASSQPRTSGNNEQFF.

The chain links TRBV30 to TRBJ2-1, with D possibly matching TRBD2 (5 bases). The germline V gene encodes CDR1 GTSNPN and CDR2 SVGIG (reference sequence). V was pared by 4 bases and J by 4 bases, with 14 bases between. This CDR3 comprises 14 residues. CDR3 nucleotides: TGTGCCTGGATCGGGAAAGGCGCATACAATGAGCAGTTCTTC. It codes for CAWIGKGAYNEQFF.

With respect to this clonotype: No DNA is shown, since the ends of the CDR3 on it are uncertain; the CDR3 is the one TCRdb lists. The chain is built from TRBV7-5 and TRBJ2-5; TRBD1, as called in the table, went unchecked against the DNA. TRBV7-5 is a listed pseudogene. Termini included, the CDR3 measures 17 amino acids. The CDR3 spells CISVPEAPRTVSETQYF.

The CDR3 sequence is CSARTSAETQYF. DNA for the CDR3: TGCAGTGCTAGGACTAGCGCAGAGACCCAGTACTTC. This sequence joins TRBV20-1 and TRBJ2-5; 8 bases fit TRBD2. After removal of 3 bases from V and 4 bases from J, the junction contained 1 base not matched to a gene. This CDR3 has 12 amino acids. Per germline, CDR1 DFQATT and CDR2 SNEGSKA (reference sequence).

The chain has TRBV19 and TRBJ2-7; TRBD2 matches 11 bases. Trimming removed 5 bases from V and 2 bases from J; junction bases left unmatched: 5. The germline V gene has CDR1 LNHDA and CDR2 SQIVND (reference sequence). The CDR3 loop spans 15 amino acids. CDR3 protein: CASSPSGGLPYEQYF. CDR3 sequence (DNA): TGTGCCAGTAGTCCTAGCGGGGGGCTCCCCTACGAGCAGTACTTC.

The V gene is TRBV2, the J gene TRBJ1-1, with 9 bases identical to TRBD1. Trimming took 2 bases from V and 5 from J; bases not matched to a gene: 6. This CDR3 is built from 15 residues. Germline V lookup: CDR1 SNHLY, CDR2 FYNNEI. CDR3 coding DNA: TGTGCCAGCAGTGAATTTCCGGGACAGGGTACTGAAGCTTTCTTT. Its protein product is CASSEFPGQGTEAFF. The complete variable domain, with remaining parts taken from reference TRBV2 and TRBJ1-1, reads EPEVTQTPSHQVTQMGQEVILRCVPISNHLYFYWYRQILGQKVEFLVSFYNNEISEKSEIFDDQFSVERPDGSNFTLKIRSTKLEDSAMYFCASSEFPGQGTEAFFGQGTRLTVV.